This TCR beta chain was profiled in a study of cytomegalovirus exposure and HLA in healthy donors. Study-level background: Among the 350 to 400 donors who were genotyped, 81% fell in the genetic ancestry cluster that is associated with self-reported Caucasian donors.

This CDR3 is 15 amino acids long. Germline CDR1 SEHNR, CDR2 FQNEAQ (reference sequence). V lost 1 base and J 3 bases, leaving 9 bases between the germline ends. Notes on this clone: The antigen is unknown.

Findings and caveats of the study: A later analysis found that most CMV-associated TCR beta chains appeared HLA-restricted. Apart from CMV serostatus, no immune exposure information was available.

It was with 60 Vbeta and 13 Jbeta primers that the PCR ran. The assay was immunoSEQ multiplex PCR, and TCRdb's table has in-frame clones only and misses some. The sample has around 110,000 clones; 70% to 80% are singletons. The TCR originated in a woman aged 18-29 years in good health and CMV-seronegative. The rearrangement joins TRBV7-9 to TRBJ2-2, with D unresolved. The sequenced sample was PBMCs. CDR3 sequence: CASSLGVADTGELFF. DNA of the CDR3: TGTGCCAGCAGCTTAGGAGTCGCGGACACCGGGGAGCTGTTTTTT.